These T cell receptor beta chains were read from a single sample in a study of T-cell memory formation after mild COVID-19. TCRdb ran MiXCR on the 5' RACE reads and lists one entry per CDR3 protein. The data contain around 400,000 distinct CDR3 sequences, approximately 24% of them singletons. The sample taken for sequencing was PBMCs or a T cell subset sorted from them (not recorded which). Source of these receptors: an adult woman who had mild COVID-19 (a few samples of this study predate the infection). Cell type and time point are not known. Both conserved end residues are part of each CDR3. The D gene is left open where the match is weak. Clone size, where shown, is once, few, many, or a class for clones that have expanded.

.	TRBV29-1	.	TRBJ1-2	CSVAPGTVYHGYTF	TGCAGCGTTGCACCCGGGACTGTCTACCATGGCTACACCTTC
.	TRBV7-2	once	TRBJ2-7	CASSLIGLYEQYF	TGTGCCAGCAGCTTAATTGGCCTTTACGAGCAGTACTTC
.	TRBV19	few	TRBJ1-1	CASRVWGPNTEAFF	TGTGCCAGTAGAGTTTGGGGGCCGAACACTGAAGCTTTCTTT
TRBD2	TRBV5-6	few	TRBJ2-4	CASSFGLAGNIQYF	TGTGCCAGCAGTTTCGGACTAGCGGGAAACATTCAGTACTTC
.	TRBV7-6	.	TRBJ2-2	CASSLEEFPGELFF	TGTGCCAGCAGCTTAGAGGAGTTCCCCGGGGAGCTGTTTTTT
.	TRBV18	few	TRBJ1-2	CASSASGARIYGYTF	TGTGCCAGCTCAGCCAGCGGGGCGCGGATCTATGGCTACACCTTC
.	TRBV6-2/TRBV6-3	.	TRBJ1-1	CASRDPGQMNTEAFF	TGTGCCAGCAGGGACCCCGGACAGATGAACACTGAAGCTTTCTTT
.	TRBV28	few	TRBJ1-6	CASSAQGSYNSPLHF	TGTGCCAGCAGTGCCCAGGGCTCCTATAATTCACCCCTCCACTTT
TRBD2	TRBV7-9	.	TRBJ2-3	CASSLSSGGRDTQYF	TGTGCCAGCAGCTTATCGAGCGGGGGCCGAGATACGCAGTATTTT
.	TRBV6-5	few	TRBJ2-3	CASTPRSGARSTDTQYF	TGTGCCAGCACCCCGAGAAGCGGAGCGCGAAGCACAGATACGCAGTATTTT
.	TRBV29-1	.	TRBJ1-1	CSVLYVTEAFF	TGCAGCGTTCTATACGTGACTGAAGCTTTCTTT
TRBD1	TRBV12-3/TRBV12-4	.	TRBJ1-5	CASSLPGTGYQPQHF	TGTGCCAGCAGTTTACCCGGGACAGGATATCAGCCCCAGCATTTT
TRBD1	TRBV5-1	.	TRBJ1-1	CASSPRQGTDTEAFF	TGCGCCAGCAGCCCGCGACAGGGGACGGACACTGAAGCTTTCTTT
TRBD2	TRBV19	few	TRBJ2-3	CASSPQRGRTDTQYF	TGTGCCAGTAGTCCCCAGCGGGGGCGCACAGATACGCAGTATTTT
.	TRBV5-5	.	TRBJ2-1	CACNRESYNEQFF	TGTGCCTGCAACAGGGAATCCTACAATGAGCAGTTCTTC
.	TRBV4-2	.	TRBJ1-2	CASSQDQWGAINYGYTF	TGTGCCAGCAGCCAAGATCAATGGGGGGCCATTAACTATGGCTACACCTTC
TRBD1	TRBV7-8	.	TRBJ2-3	CASSSRDSYTDTQYF	TGTGCCAGCAGCTCACGGGACAGTTACACAGATACGCAGTATTTT
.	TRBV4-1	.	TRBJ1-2	CASSQVENYGYTF	TGCGCCAGCAGCCAAGTGGAGAACTATGGCTACACCTTC
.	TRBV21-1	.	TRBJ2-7	CASSLKGGDRVHEQYF	TGTGCCAGCAGCTTAAAGGGAGGGGACAGGGTCCACGAGCAGTACTTC
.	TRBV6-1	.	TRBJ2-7	CASSEANYEQYF	TGTGCCAGCAGTGAGGCAAACTACGAGCAGTACTTC
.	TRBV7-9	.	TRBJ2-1	CASSLAGGTYNEQFF	TGTGCCAGCAGCTTAGCCGGGGGCACCTACAATGAGCAGTTCTTC
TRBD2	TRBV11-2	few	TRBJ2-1	CASSLGTSANEQFF	TGTGCCAGCAGCTTAGGGACTAGCGCCAATGAGCAGTTCTTC
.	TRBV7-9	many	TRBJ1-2	CASSRPGSAGYTF	TGTGCCAGCAGCCGCCCCGGATCGGCTGGCTACACCTTC
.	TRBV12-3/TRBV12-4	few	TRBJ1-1	CASSRMAPTEAFF	TGTGCCAGCAGTCGGATGGCCCCCACTGAAGCTTTCTTT
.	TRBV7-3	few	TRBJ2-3	CASSFAYDTNTDTQYF	TGTGCCAGCAGCTTCGCATACGACACCAACACAGATACGCAGTATTTT
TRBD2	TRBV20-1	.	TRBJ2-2	CSAVGTSGTGELFF	TGCAGTGCTGTCGGGACTAGCGGCACCGGGGAGCTGTTTTTT
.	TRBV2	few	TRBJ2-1	CASSDNGLSSYNEQFF	TGTGCCAGCAGTGATAACGGGCTGAGCTCCTACAATGAGCAGTTCTTC
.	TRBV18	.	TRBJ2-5	CASSPSLETQYF	TGTGCCAGCTCACCTTCCTTGGAGACCCAGTACTTC
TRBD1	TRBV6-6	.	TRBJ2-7	CASTDRDRGLREQYF	TGTGCCAGCACCGACCGGGACAGGGGTTTGAGGGAGCAGTACTTC
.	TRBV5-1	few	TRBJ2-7	CASSLAVRREATYEQYF	TGCGCCAGCAGCTTGGCGGTGAGGCGGGAAGCTACCTACGAGCAGTACTTC
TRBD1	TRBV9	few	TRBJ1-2	CASSENRGTNYGYTF	TGTGCCAGCAGCGAGAACAGGGGCACTAACTATGGCTACACCTTC
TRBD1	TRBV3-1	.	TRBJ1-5	CASSHGNRGVNQPQHF	TGTGCCAGCAGCCATGGGAACAGGGGGGTAAATCAGCCCCAGCATTTT
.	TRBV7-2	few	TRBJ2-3	CASSLHRAGGTDTQYF	TGTGCCAGCAGCTTGCACAGGGCGGGGGGCACAGATACGCAGTATTTT
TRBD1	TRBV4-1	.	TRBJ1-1	CASSHPGQGNTEAFF	TGCGCCAGCAGCCACCCGGGACAGGGAAACACTGAAGCTTTCTTT
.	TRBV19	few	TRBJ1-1	CASSIPRYTEAFF	TGTGCCAGTAGTATCCCAAGATACACTGAAGCTTTCTTT
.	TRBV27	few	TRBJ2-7	CASSRSLGTSYEQYF	TGTGCCAGCAGTCGCTCACTTGGGACCTCCTACGAGCAGTACTTC
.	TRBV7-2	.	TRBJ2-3	CASGYGRSTDTQYF	TGTGCCAGCGGCTACGGGAGAAGCACAGATACGCAGTATTTT
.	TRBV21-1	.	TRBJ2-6	CASSKALQAGVLTF	TGTGCCAGCAGCAAAGCGCTACAGGCCGGGGTCCTGACTTTC
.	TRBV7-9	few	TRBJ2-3	CASSPASADTQYF	TGTGCCAGCAGCCCTGCATCGGCAGATACGCAGTATTTT
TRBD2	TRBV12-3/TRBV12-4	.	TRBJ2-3	CASSFFLAGGTDTQYF	TGTGCCAGCAGTTTTTTCCTAGCGGGGGGAACAGATACGCAGTATTTT
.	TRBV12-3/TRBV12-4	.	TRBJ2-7	CASTPGRGHYEQYF	TGTGCCAGCACCCCCGGGAGAGGACACTACGAGCAGTACTTC
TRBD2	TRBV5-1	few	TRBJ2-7	CASSSAGRLAGGQYEQYF	TGCGCCAGCAGCTCCGCCGGCCGACTTGCGGGAGGGCAATACGAGCAGTACTTC
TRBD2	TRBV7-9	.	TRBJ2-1	CASSPERGVYNEQFF	TGTGCCAGCAGCCCAGAGCGGGGGGTGTACAATGAGCAGTTCTTC
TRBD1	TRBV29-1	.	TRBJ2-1	CSVHGQVYNEQFF	TGCAGCGTTCACGGACAGGTCTACAATGAGCAGTTCTTC
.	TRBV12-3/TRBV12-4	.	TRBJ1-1	CASSLLYGGRGNTEAFF	TGTGCCAGCAGCCTCCTCTACGGGGGGCGGGGGAACACTGAAGCTTTCTTT
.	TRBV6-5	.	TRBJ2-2	CASSYVQGFTGELFF	TGTGCCAGCAGTTACGTTCAGGGGTTCACCGGGGAGCTGTTTTTT
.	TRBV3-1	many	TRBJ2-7	CASSQVLYPSYEQYF	TGTGCCAGCAGCCAAGTTCTCTACCCAAGCTACGAGCAGTACTTC